This T cell receptor (beta chain) was found in a study of blood T cell repertoires in COVID-19. Study-wide context: Acute and convalescent COVID-19 specimens originated in the United States, Italy and Spain.

Some clones are missing from TCRdb's copy, which holds only in-frame ones; the method was immunoSEQ multiplex PCR. Of fewer than 70,000 clones listed, about 87% are singletons. From germline, CDR1 is SGHTA and CDR2 FQGNSA. Trimming removed 5 bases at V and 4 bases at J, with 19 bases between. The CDR3 runs 16 residues. This chain connects TRBV7-2 to TRBJ2-3; D is perhaps TRBD2 (5 bases). The sample comprised peripheral blood. This receptor was obtained from a human donor in a cohort sampled during active COVID-19. CDR3 protein: CASSPPQLARADTQYF. CDR3 bases: TGTGCCAGCAGCCCCCCCCAGTTGGCGCGGGCAGATACGCAGTATTTT.